This TCR beta chain is from a study of prognosis after radiotherapy for stage I lung cancer. In the study overall: Adenocarcinoma occurred in 11 to 13 patients and squamous cell carcinoma in several.

Study-level results: Unique TCR clones declined after stereotactic body radiation therapy, from a median roughly 9,300 to 7,200. Tumor specificity of expanded TCR clones went undetermined.

The authors amplified TCR beta CDR3 from genomic DNA using two-round multiplex PCR. Every TRBV and TRBJ gene had its own specific primer in first-round PCR. TCRdb re-derived calls from the multiplex PCR reads in MiXCR, one entry per CDR3 protein. The sample gives about 23,000 distinct CDR3 sequences, around 40% of which show up once; roughly 33% is in the top ten. There were around 6 milliliters of peripheral blood drawn at each of two time points. The ends lost 4 bases at V and 9 bases at J; junction bases unmatched: 20. Germline V lookup: CDR1 SEHNR, CDR2 FQNEAQ (reference sequence). There are 18 residues in the CDR3. A word on this clonotype: Antigen: not known.

This sample comprised PBMCs, obtained before or after stereotactic body radiation therapy (not recorded which). This chain uses TRBV7-9 with TRBJ2-1, with 8 bases identical to TRBD1. The sequence derives from a donor over 45 with non-small cell lung cancer. The DNA for the CDR3 is TGTGCCAGCAGCTCCGGAGAGGGCGTGAGCACCACAGGGGGTGAGCAGTTCTTC. Encoded protein: CASSSGEGVSTTGGEQFF.